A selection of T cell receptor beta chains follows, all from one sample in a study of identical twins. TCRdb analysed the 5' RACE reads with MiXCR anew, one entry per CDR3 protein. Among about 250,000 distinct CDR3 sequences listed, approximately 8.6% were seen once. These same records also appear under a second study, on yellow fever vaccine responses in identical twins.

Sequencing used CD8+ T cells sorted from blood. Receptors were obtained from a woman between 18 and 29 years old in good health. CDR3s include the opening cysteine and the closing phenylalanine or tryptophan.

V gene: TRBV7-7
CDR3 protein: CASSLADLSGRRTGELFF

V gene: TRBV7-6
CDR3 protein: CASSLDPGLAGGEQFF

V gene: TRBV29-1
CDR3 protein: CSGRTPGSTEQYF

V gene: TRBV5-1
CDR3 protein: CASSPPPKVTGELFF

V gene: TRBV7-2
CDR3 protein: CASSLIAGGAGDTQYF

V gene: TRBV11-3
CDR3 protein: CASSLDRSGSGELFF

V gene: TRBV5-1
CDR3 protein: CASSKDRPSGLNTEAFF

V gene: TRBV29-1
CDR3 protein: CSTRDSSYEQYF

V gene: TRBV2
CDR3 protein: CASRGLAPSSYEQYF

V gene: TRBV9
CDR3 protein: CASSPRTGATGELFF

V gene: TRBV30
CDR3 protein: CAWSVPSYGRGGADTQYF

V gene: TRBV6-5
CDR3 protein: CASSNPPPQETQYF

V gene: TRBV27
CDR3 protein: CASSLLPGLGQETQYF

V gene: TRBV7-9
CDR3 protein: CASRSGQGTGELFF

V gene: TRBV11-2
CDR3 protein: CASSLGWVTMNTEAFF

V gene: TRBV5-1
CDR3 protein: CASSLSLAVEQFF

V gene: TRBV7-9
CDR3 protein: CASSLGLREGHNEQFF

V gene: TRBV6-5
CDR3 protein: CASSYTQDYEQYF

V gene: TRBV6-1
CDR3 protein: CASSDDRGLGYEQFF

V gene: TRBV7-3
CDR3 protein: CASSFGTGKAEAFF

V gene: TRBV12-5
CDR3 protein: CASGTGHEQFF

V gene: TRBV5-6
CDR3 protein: CASSFSSSSYEQYF

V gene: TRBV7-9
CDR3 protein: CAIRGLAGYEQYF

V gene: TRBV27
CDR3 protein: CASGTSGPYEQYF

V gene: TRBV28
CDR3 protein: CATAIRYEQYF

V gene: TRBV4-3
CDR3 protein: CASSQYSGERTEAFF

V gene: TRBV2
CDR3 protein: CASSEGSGGTLWEQYF

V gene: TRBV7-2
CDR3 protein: CASVGGDETQYF

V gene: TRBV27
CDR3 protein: CASSTSRADTQYF

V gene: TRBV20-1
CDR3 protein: CSARDHGTGDYNEQFF

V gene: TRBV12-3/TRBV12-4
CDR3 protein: CASSYLYSGEQYF

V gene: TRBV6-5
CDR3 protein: CASSSSDSSYEQYF

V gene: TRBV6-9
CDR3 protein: CASTTRALSSYNEQFF

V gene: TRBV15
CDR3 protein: CATSSGQDAGVSYTF

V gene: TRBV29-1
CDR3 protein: CSVETGTGSYEQYF

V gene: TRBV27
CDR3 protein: CASRPLGRSHEQYF

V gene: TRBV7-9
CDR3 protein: CASSFVGQGADNEQFF

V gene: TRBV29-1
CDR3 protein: CSVPGTGNGYTF

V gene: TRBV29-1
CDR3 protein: CSGQGGTILSTDTQYF

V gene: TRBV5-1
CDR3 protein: CASSPTRTGDNSPLHF

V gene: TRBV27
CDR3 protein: CASSYLPDSADEQFF

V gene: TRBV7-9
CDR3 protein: CASSSRDQHNEQFF

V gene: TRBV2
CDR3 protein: CASSNQGSGELFF

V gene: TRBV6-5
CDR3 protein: CASSYGLMSSYEQYF

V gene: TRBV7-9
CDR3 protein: CASSLAIEVSPDYEQYF

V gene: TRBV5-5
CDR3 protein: CASSPLPQGAGDTQYF

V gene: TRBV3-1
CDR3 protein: CASTKARGGDYFYEQYF

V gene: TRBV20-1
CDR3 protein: CSARGGPHKNPGELFF